This TCR beta chain was identified in a study of blood T cells in healthy people across ages. Study observations and caveats: Underestimates were what the diversity estimates from one million T cells were considered to be.

CDR1 and CDR2 (germline): SGDLS, YYNGEE. CDR3 size: 13 residues. Trimming cost V 4 bases and J 5 bases, with 13 bases left between them. Comment on this clonotype: The antigen remains undetermined.

For the second PCR, which ran for about 6 to 11 cycles, a sample-barcoded 5' primer and a J-beta primer mix were used. TCRdb re-derived calls from the 5' RACE reads in MiXCR, one entry per CDR3 protein. The sample lists over 700,000 distinct CDR3 sequences; 25% were seen once. This same sample was also taken into another study, of T cells of mothers and their children.

The chain joins TRBV9 to TRBJ2-7; the D is unclear. The receptor comes from a boy under 18 in good health. Sequenced input: blood. CDR3 amino acids: CASSPAAVNEQYF. CDR3 DNA: TGTGCCAGCAGCCCGGCGGCGGTAAACGAGCAGTACTTC.